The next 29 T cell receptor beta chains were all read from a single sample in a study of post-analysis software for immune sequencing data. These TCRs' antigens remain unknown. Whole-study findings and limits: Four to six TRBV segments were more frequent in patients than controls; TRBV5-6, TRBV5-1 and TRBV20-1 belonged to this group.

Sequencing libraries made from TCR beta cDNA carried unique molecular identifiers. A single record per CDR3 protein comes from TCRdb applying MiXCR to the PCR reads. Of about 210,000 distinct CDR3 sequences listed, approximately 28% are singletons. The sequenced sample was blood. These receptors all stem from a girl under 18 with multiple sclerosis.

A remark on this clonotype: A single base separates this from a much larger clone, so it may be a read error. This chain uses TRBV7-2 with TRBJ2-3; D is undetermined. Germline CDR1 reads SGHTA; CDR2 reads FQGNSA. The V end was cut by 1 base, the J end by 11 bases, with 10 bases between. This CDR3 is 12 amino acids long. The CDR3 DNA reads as TGTGCCAGCAGCTTAGGGGCCCCCCGGCAGTATTTT. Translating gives CASSLGAPRQYF. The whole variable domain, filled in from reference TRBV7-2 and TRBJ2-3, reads GAGVSQSPSNKVTEKGKDVELRCDPISGHTALYWYRQSLGQGLEFLIYFQGNSAPDKSGLPSDRFSAERTGGSVSTLTIQRTQQEDSAVYLCASSLGAPRQYFGPGTRLTVL.

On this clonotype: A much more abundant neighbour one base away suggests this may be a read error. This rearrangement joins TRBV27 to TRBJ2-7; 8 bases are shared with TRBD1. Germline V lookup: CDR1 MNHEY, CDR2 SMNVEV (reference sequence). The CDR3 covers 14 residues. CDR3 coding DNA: TGTGCCAGCAGTACCCGGGACAGGCTCTACGAGCGGTACTTC. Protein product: CASSTRDRLYERYF.

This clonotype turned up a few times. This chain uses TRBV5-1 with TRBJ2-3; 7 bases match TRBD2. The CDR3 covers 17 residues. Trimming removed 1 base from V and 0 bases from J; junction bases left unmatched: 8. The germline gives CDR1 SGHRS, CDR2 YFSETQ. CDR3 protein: CASSLFGGGGSTDTQYF. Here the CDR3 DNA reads TGCGCCAGCAGCTTGTTCGGCGGGGGAGGGAGCACAGATACGCAGTATTTT.

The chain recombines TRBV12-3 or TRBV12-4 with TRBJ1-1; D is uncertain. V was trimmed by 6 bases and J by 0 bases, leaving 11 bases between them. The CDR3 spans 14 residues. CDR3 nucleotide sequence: TGTGCCAGCAGCACCCAGACCGTGAACACTGAAGCTTTCTTT. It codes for CASSTQTVNTEAFF.

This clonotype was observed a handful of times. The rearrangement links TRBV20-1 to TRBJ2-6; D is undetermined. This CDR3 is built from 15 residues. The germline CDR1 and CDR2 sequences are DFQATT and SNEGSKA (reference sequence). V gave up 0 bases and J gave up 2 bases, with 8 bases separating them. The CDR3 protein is CSARDWKTGANVLTF. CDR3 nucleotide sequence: TGCAGTGCTAGAGATTGGAAAACTGGGGCCAACGTCCTGACTTTC.

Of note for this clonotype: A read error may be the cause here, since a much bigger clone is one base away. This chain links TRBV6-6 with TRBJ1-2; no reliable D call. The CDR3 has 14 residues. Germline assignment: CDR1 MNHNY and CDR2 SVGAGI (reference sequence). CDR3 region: CVNDRYLRNYGYTF. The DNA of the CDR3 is TGTGTGAACGACCGGTATCTGCGGAACTATGGCTACACCTTC.

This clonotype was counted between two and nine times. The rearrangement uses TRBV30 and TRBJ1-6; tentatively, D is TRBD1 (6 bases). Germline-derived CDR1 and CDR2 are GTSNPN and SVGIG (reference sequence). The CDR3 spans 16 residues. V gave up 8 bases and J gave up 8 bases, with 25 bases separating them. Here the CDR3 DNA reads TGTGCCCGGACCTCTCTAGGACAGTTTGATCATTCACCCCTCCACTTT. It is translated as CARTSLGQFDHSPLHF.

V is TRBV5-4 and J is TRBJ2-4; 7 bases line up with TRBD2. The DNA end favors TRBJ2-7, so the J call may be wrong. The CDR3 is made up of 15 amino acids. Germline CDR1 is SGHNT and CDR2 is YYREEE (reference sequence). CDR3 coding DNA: TGTGCCAGCAGCCACAAGCGGGGAAGCTCCTACGAGCAGTACTTC. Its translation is CASSHKRGSSYEQYF.

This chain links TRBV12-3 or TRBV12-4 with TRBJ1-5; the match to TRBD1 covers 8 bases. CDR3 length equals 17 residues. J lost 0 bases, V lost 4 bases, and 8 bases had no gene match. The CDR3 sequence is CASSSGQATHSNQPQHF. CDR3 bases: TGTGCCAGCAGTTCGGGACAGGCCACTCATAGCAATCAGCCCCAGCATTTT.

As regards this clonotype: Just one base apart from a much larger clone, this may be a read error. This chain's CDR3 is CASQPNHYQETQFF. The CDR3 coding sequence is TGTGCCAGCCAGCCCAACCACTACCAAGAGACCCAGTTCTTC. This chain joins TRBV6-2 or TRBV6-3 and TRBJ2-5; D is unresolved. The J call is doubtful: the DNA matches TRBJ2-1 better. This CDR3 has 14 residues. In germline, CDR1 is MNHEY, CDR2 SVGEGT.

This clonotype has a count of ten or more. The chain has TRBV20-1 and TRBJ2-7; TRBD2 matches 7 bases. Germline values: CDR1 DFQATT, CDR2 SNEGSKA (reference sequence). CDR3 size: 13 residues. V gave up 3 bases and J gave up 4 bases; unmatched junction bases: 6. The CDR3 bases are TGCAGTGCTAGGGGCGGGAGTCGGTACGAGCAGTACTTC. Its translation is CSARGGSRYEQYF.

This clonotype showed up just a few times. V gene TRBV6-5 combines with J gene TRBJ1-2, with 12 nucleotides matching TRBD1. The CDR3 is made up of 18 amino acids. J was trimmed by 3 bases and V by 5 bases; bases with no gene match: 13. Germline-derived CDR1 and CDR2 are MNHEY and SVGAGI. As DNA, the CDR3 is TGTGCCAGCAGTCGACTCGGGACAGGGGGCTCGGGCGACTATGGCTACACCTTC. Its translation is CASSRLGTGGSGDYGYTF.

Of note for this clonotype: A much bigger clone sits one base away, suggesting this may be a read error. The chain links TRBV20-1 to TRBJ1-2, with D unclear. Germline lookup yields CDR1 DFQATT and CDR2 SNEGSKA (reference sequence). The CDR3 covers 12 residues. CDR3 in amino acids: CSASQANYRYTF. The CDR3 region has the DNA TGCAGTGCTTCCCAGGCTAACTATCGCTACACCTTC.

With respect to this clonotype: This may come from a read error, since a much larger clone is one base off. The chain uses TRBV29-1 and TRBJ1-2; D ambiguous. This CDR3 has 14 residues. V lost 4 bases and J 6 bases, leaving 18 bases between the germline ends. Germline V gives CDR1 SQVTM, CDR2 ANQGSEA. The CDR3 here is CSVGFRVREDGYTF. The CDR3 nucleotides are TGCAGCGTTGGGTTCCGGGTTCGGGAGGATGGCTACACCTTC.

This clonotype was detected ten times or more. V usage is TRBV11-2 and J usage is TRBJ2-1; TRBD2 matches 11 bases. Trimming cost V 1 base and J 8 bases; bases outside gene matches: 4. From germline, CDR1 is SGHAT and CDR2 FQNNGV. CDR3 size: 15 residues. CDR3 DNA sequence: TGTGCCAGCAGCTTAGGGCTAGCGGGAGGTCATGAGCAGTTCTTC. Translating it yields CASSLGLAGGHEQFF.

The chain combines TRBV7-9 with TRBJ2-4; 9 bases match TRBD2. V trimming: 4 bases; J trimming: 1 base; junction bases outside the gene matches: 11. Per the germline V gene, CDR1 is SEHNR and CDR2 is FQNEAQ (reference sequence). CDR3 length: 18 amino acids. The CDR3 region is CASSSFKRGEGAKNIQYF. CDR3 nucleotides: TGTGCCAGCAGCTCCTTTAAGCGGGGGGAAGGGGCCAAAAACATTCAGTACTTC.

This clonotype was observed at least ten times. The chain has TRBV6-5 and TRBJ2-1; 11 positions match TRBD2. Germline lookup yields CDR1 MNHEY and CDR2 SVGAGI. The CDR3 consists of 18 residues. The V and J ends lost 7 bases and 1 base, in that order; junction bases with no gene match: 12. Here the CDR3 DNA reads TGTGCCAGCAAACCTACTAGCGGGAGTAGGGGATCCTACAATGAGCAGTTCTTC. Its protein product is CASKPTSGSRGSYNEQFF.

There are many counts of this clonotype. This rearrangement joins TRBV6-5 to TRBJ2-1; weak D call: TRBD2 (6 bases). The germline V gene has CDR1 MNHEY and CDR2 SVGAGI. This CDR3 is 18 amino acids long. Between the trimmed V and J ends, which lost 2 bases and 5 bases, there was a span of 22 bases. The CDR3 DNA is TGTGCCAGCAGTTACAGCGGGTGGGAGTTGGGCCCGCACAATGAGCAGTTCTTC. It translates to CASSYSGWELGPHNEQFF.

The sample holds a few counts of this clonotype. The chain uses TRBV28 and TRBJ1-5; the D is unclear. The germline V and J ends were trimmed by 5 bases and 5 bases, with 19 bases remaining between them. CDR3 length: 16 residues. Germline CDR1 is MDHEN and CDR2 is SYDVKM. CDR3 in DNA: TGTGCCAGCAGTCCCCATGGGAGGGAGGAGGATCAGCCCCAGCATTTT. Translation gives CASSPHGREEDQPQHF.

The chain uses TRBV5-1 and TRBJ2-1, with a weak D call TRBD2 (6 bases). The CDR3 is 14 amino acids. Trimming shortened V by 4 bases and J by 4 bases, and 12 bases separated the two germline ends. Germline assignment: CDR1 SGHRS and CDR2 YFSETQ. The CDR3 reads CASSASGGYNEQFF. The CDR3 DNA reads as TGCGCCAGCAGCGCCTCCGGGGGATACAATGAGCAGTTCTTC.

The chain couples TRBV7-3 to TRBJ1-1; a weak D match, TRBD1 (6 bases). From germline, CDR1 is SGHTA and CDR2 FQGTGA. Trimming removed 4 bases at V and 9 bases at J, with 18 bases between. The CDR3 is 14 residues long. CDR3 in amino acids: CASSSGLSTGKAFF. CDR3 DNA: TGTGCCAGCAGCTCAGGTCTGAGTACAGGGAAAGCTTTCTTT.

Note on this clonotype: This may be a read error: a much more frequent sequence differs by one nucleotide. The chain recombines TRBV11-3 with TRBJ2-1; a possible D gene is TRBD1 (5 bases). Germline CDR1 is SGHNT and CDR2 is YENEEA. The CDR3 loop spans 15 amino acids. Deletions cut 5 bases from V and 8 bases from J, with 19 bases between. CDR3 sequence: CASSEAPETEYEQFF. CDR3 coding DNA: TGTGCCAGCAGCGAGGCCCCCGAGACAGAATATGAGCAGTTCTTC.

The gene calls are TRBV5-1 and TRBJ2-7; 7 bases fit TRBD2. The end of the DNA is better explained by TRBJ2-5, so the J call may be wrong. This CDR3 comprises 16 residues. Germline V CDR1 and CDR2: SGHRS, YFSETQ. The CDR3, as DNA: TGCGCCAGCAGCCAAGATTCGGCGGGGGTGGGGGAGACCCAGTACTTC. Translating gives CASSQDSAGVGETQYF.

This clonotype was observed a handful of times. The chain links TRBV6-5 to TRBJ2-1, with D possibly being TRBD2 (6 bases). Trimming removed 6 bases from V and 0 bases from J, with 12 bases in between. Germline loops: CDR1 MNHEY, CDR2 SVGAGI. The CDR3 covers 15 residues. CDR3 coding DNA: TGTGCCAGCAGGCCGCGGGGCCGCTCCTACAATGAGCAGTTCTTC. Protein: CASRPRGRSYNEQFF.

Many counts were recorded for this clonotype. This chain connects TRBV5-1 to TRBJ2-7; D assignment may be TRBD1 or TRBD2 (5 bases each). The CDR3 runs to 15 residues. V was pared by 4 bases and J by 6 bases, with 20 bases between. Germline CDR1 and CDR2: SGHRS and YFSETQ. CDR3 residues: CASSEIGGSWGEQYF. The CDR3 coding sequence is TGCGCCAGCAGCGAGATTGGGGGTTCATGGGGCGAGCAGTACTTC.

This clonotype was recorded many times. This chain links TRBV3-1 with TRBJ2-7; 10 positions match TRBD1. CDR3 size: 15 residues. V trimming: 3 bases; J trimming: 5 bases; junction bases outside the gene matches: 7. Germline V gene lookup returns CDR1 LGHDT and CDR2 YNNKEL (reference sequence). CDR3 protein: CASSQGQGSGNEQYF. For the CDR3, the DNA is TGTGCCAGCAGCCAGGGACAGGGGTCCGGTAACGAGCAGTACTTC.

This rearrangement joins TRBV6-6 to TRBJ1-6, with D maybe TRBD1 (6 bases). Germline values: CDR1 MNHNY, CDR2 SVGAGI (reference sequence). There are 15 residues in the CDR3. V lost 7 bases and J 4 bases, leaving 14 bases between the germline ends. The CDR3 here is CASKQGGSYNSPLHF. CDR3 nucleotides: TGTGCCAGCAAACAGGGAGGGTCTTATAATTCACCCCTCCACTTT.

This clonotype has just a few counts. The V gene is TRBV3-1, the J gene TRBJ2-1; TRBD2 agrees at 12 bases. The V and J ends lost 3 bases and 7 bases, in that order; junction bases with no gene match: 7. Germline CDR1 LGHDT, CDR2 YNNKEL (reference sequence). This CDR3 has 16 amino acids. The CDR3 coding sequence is TGTGCCAGCAGCCATGGACTAGCGGGATACTATAATGAGCAGTTCTTC. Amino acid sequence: CASSHGLAGYYNEQFF.

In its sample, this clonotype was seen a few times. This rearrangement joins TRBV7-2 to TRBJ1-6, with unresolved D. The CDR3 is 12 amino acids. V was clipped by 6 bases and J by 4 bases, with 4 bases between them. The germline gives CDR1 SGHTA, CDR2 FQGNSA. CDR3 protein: CASREYNSPLHF. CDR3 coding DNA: TGTGCCAGCAGGGAGTATAATTCACCCCTCCACTTT.